The entry below describes one T cell receptor beta chain. This receptor's antigen is unknown. No much larger clone exists at a distance of one base, and base qualities are not known. The CDR3 contains 15 residues, cysteine and phenylalanine counted. Just CDR3 DNA is preserved here, 45 bases in frame from base 1. Trimming takes 2 bases from V and 15 bases from J, and the germline ends sit 23 bases apart. Taken from the germline V gene (reference sequence), the CDR1 and CDR2 loops are LGHDT and YNNKEL. This record comes from a study of Ad26.COV2.S vaccination and SARS-CoV-2 variants (TCRdb year 2021). Study-level background: TCRbeta repertoire sequencing was used to assess the specificity and breadth of SARS-CoV-2-reactive T cell receptors after Ad26.COV2.S vaccination. The TCR-sequenced set comprised approximately 32 samples: around 20 Ad26.COV2.S vaccine recipients, 5 placebo recipients and 8 SARS-CoV-2 convalescent individuals.

TCRbeta CDR3 regions were sequenced with the immunoSEQ Assay. After extraction, genomic DNA underwent amplification by bias-controlled multiplex PCR, followed by high-throughput sequencing. Processing in the source paper ran as follows. Collapsing and filtering of sequences were performed to quantify the absolute abundance of each unique TCRbeta CDR3 region. Usable DNA was measured by amplifying reference genes present in all nucleated cells, and TCRbeta template counts were normalized to that usable DNA to estimate T cell fraction. Repertoire TCRs were annotated as SARS-CoV-2-specific by exact matching of V gene, CDR3 amino acid sequence and J gene to a known reactive TCR set. The reference SARS-CoV-2 TCR set was derived from MIRA and filtered for enrichment in COVID-19-positive ImmuneCODE repertoires, a step that removed public or cross-reactive TCRs. Based on the MIRA antigens, annotated TCRs were further analysed at the level of specific ORF or position within ORF. Depth was the summed frequency of annotated unique rearrangements, while breadth was defined as annotated unique rearrangements over total unique productive rearrangements. Two-sided Wilcoxon rank-sum tests were used to compare TCR breadth between groups. Drawn from immuneACCESS, this table holds only the in-frame rearrangements with V and J called that TCRdb kept. Clones are partly lost; checked studies trace under half to an unresolved V gene and leave the rest unexplained. Clonal size and the V and J genes are those of that table, whereas D and trimming came from the DNA. The sample contains around 86,000 clones, about four fifths of them found a single time. Roughly 15% of the sample is held by the ten biggest clonotypes.

The time point label, read with the paper, signifies: individuals recovered from natural SARS-CoV-2 infection. The paper as a whole reports these results and caveats: Compared with placebo recipients, Ad26.COV2.S recipients showed higher spike-specific TCR breadth (P = 0.0014). Non-spike TCR breadth was comparable between vaccine and placebo recipients, consistent with the vaccine containing only spike. According to the authors, total T cell responses may have been underestimated by the TCR breadth and depth analyses. After vaccination, spike-specific CD8+ and CD4+ T cell responses were reported to show substantial breadth.

Recombination joined TRBV3-1 (or the pseudogene TRBV3-2) with TRBJ2-1, with the D call perhaps TRBD1 or TRBD2, each one matching 6 bases. This clonotype was obtained from a human donor who had recovered from COVID-19. The sample was peripheral blood, taken after recovery from COVID-19. The CDR3 here reads CASSQLSYHEGGLFF. The nucleotides read TGTGCCAGCAGCCAATTGAGTTACCACGAGGGGGGTCTGTTCTTC.